These 21 T cell receptor beta chains came from one sample sequenced in a study of T cell changes during pregnancy in multiple sclerosis. The table came from immunoSEQ multiplex PCR; TCRdb's copy has only in-frame clones and leaves some out. The data hold 80,000 to 100,000 clones, with roughly 92% observed a single time. The starting material was peripheral blood, obtained in the first trimester of pregnancy. The receptor source for this set is a female donor with multiple sclerosis, enrolled in a pregnancy study.

The rearrangement uses TRBV30 and TRBJ1-1, with no clear D. V lost 0 bases, J lost 3 bases, and 11 bases lay in between. The CDR3 has 14 amino acids. Germline loops: CDR1 GTSNPN, CDR2 SVGIG (reference sequence). CDR3: CAWSVSGVYTEAFF. The DNA of the CDR3 is TGTGCCTGGAGTGTATCCGGGGTCTACACTGAAGCTTTCTTT.

The rearrangement links TRBV9 to TRBJ2-1; the D is unclear. Germline V gene data show CDR1 as SGDLS and CDR2 as YYNGEE. The germline V and J ends were trimmed by 2 bases and 6 bases, with 6 bases remaining between them. The CDR3 has 12 residues. CDR3 loop: CASSVYSNEQFF. The DNA for the CDR3 is TGTGCCAGCAGCGTCTACAGCAATGAGCAGTTCTTC.

This chain connects TRBV5-1 to TRBJ2-3; 9 nucleotides line up with TRBD2. V dropped 0 bases and J dropped 4; count of bases not matched to a gene: 6. This CDR3 comprises 16 residues. The germline gives CDR1 SGHRS, CDR2 YFSETQ. The CDR3 DNA reads as TGCGCCAGCAGCTTGGCCATAGCGGGAGAGGCAGATACGCAGTATTTT. Amino acids: CASSLAIAGEADTQYF.

The chain combines TRBV27 with TRBJ2-3, with D maybe TRBD2 (5 bases). The CDR3 is 14 residues long. Germline V gene data show CDR1 as MNHEY and CDR2 as SMNVEV (reference sequence). V lost 5 bases to trimming and J lost 4 bases, with 13 bases between them. CDR3 nucleotides: TGTGCCAGCAGTATAGGGTACGGGGCAGATACGCAGTATTTT. As protein: CASSIGYGADTQYF.

Notes on this clone: One end of the junction is discordant with germline, which a read error may explain. This rearrangement joins TRBV5-1 to TRBJ2-1, with TRBD2 matching 8 bases. CDR3 length: 15 residues. Germline V gene data show CDR1 as SGHRS and CDR2 as YFSETQ. CDR3 coding DNA: TGCGCCAGCAGACTAGCGGTTATCTCCAACAATGAGCAGTTCTTC. Translation: CASRLAVISNNEQFF. The full variable domain, completed using reference TRBV5-1 and TRBJ2-1, is KAGVTQTPRYLIKTRGQQVTLSCSPISGHRSVSWYQQTPGQGLQFLFEYFSETQRNKGNFPGRFSGRQFSNSRSEMNVSTLELGDSALYLCASRLAVISNNEQFFGPGTRLTVL.

V and J are TRBV6-5 and TRBJ2-3, with D hard to call. The CDR3 is 13 amino acids. CDR1 and CDR2 from the germline V gene are MNHEY and SVGAGI. With 6 bases removed from V and 2 bases from J, the gap between germline ends came to 9 bases. The CDR3 DNA is TGTGCCAGCAGGGCGGCCATCACAGATACGCAGTATTTT. It specifies CASRAAITDTQYF.

The genes are TRBV7-9 and TRBJ2-7; 13 bases are shared with TRBD2. Germline lookup yields CDR1 SEHNR and CDR2 FQNEAQ (reference sequence). The CDR3 is 15 amino acids. The trim removed 5 bases at V and 7 bases at J, leaving 8 bases unmatched. CDR3 protein: CASSLGTSGKREQYF. CDR3 nucleotides: TGTGCCAGCAGCCTCGGGACTAGCGGGAAGAGGGAGCAGTACTTC.

Here the CDR3 reads CACHRGPGNTIYF. In nucleotides, the CDR3 is TGTGCCTGCCACAGGGGGCCTGGAAACACCATATATTTT. The V gene is TRBV28, the J gene TRBJ1-3, with 9 bases aligning to TRBD1. The CDR3 runs to 13 residues. Looked up from germline, CDR1 is MDHEN and CDR2 is SYDVKM. With 11 bases clipped from V and 2 bases from J, the junction kept 4 bases outside the gene matches.

The chain recombines TRBV19 with TRBJ2-6, with TRBD1 matching 7 bases. The CDR3 is 17 residues long. Germline V CDR1 and CDR2: LNHDA, SQIVND (reference sequence). Trimming at V came to 3 bases and at J to 2 bases, leaving 7 bases not matched to a gene. This chain's CDR3 is CASSIVRQGAGANVLTF. CDR3 DNA: TGTGCCAGTAGTATTGTACGGCAGGGGGCTGGGGCCAACGTCCTGACTTTC.

CDR3: CSVALRGYEQYF. The DNA for the CDR3 is TGCAGCGTGGCCCTCAGGGGCTACGAGCAGTACTTC. The chain uses TRBV29-1 and TRBJ2-7; tentative D call: TRBD1 (6 bases). Germline assignment: CDR1 SQVTM and CDR2 ANQGSEA. CDR3 length: 12 residues. Between the trimmed V and J ends, which lost 6 bases and 3 bases, there was a span of 12 bases.

The genes are TRBV28 and TRBJ2-7; D might be TRBD1 (7 bases). The CDR3 loop spans 15 amino acids. The ends were cut back, 5 bases at V and 0 bases at J, with 14 bases in the middle. Germline CDR1 MDHEN, CDR2 SYDVKM. The chain's CDR3 is CASSPQGGRSYEQYF. CDR3 nucleotide sequence: TGTGCCAGCAGTCCCCAGGGGGGCCGCTCCTACGAGCAGTACTTC.

V is TRBV30 and J is TRBJ2-1; 10 bases agree with TRBD2. V gave up 8 bases and J gave up 0 bases; unmatched junction bases: 4. CDR3 length equals 14 residues. Germline CDR1 GTSNPN, CDR2 SVGIG (reference sequence). Here the CDR3 reads CARTSGTSYNEQFF. CDR3 bases: TGTGCCCGGACTAGCGGTACCTCCTACAATGAGCAGTTCTTC. Full variable domain (remainder filled in from reference TRBV30 and TRBJ2-1): SQTIHQWPATLVQPVGSPLSLECTVEGTSNPNLYWYRQAAGRGLQLLFYSVGIGQISSEVPQNLSASRPQDRQFILSSKKLLLSDSGFYLCARTSGTSYNEQFFGPGTRLTVL.

The rearrangement links TRBV6-6 to TRBJ2-4; weak D call: TRBD2 (6 bases). Trimming took off 6 bases at V and 5 bases at J, with 17 bases between the two ends. Germline V gives CDR1 MNHNY, CDR2 SVGAGI (reference sequence). The CDR3 length is 15 residues. CDR3 coding DNA: TGTGCCAGCAGCGTTAGCGGTTCCTTAGAAAACATTCAGTACTTC. Encoded protein: CASSVSGSLENIQYF.

Points on this clone: At one of its ends the junction is not consistent with the germline gene, which may arise from a read error. J is TRBJ2-2 and V is TRBV5-6; 8 bases agree with TRBD1. The germline gives CDR1 SGHDT, CDR2 YYEEEE. The length of the CDR3 is 18 residues. CDR3 nucleotide sequence: TGTGCCAGCAGCCCTGCGTCCGGGCAGGGGGCGAATACCGGGGAGCTGTTTTTT. Translation gives CASSPASGQGANTGELFF.

CDR3 bases: TGTGCCAGCACCGCCCACCTGGGAGGCGGGTATGGCTACACCTTC. Encoded protein: CASTAHLGGGYGYTF. This sequence joins TRBV27 and TRBJ1-2; no clear D. The germline CDR1 and CDR2 sequences are MNHEY and SMNVEV (reference sequence). This CDR3 comprises 15 residues. The V end lost 7 bases, the J end lost 5 bases, and 20 bases lay between the germline ends.

The V gene is TRBV2, the J gene TRBJ1-5; 8 bases are a match to TRBD1. Germline CDR1 and CDR2: SNHLY and FYNNEI. The junction had 6 bases not matched to a gene; V was cut back by 3 bases and J by 5 bases. This CDR3 region has 15 residues. CDR3 coding DNA: TGTGCCAGCAGTGATGCCAGGGGGCTAGATCAGCCCCAGCATTTT. Translating it yields CASSDARGLDQPQHF. Complete variable domain (other parts from reference TRBV2 and TRBJ1-5): EPEVTQTPSHQVTQMGQEVILRCVPISNHLYFYWYRQILGQKVEFLVSFYNNEISEKSEIFDDQFSVERPDGSNFTLKIRSTKLEDSAMYFCASSDARGLDQPQHFGDGTRLSIL.

The chain employs TRBV2 and TRBJ1-2; 9 bases are shared with TRBD1. CDR1 is SNHLY and CDR2 is FYNNEI in the germline V gene. This CDR3 region has 13 residues. V shed 7 bases, J shed 3 bases, and the junction held 3 bases outside the gene matches. The CDR3: CASKGQGYYGYTF. CDR3 nucleotide sequence: TGTGCCAGCAAGGGACAGGGCTACTATGGCTACACCTTC. Full variable domain (missing parts from reference TRBV2 and TRBJ1-2): EPEVTQTPSHQVTQMGQEVILRCVPISNHLYFYWYRQILGQKVEFLVSFYNNEISEKSEIFDDQFSVERPDGSNFTLKIRSTKLEDSAMYFCASKGQGYYGYTFGSGTRLTVV.

This sequence joins TRBV27 and TRBJ1-1, with TRBD1 matching over 9 bases. This CDR3 is 17 amino acids long. V shed 4 bases and J 0 bases; nucleotides not matched to a gene: 9. The V gene's germline CDR1 is MNHEY and CDR2 SMNVEV (reference sequence). The CDR3 spells CASSSSTGGILNTEAFF. The CDR3 DNA reads TGTGCCAGCAGTTCCTCGACAGGGGGAATTCTGAACACTGAAGCTTTCTTT.

This rearrangement joins TRBV6-1 to TRBJ2-7; D is perhaps TRBD2 (7 bases). Between the trimmed V and J ends, which lost 10 bases and 1 base, there was a span of 14 bases. Germline V gene sequence: CDR1 MNHNS, CDR2 SASEGT. CDR3 length: 13 amino acids. CDR3 protein: CATGRTESYEQYF. The DNA for the CDR3 is TGTGCCACCGGGAGGACAGAATCCTACGAGCAGTACTTC.

The V and J genes are TRBV2 and TRBJ2-2; D is possibly TRBD2 (5 bases). V was trimmed by 6 bases and J by 12 bases, leaving 14 bases between them. Germline loops: CDR1 SNHLY, CDR2 FYNNEI. The CDR3 runs 12 residues. The CDR3 bases are TGTGCCAGCAGCCTGCGGGCGCCAAAGCTGTTTTTT. It specifies CASSLRAPKLFF.

The V gene is TRBV27, the J gene TRBJ2-7; D is possibly TRBD1 (5 bases). The CDR3 extends over 14 amino acids. Deletions cut 6 bases from V and 0 bases from J, with 12 bases between. Germline V CDR1 and CDR2: MNHEY, SMNVEV (reference sequence). The CDR3 nucleotides read TGTGCCAGCAGCGTGACAGCTAGCTCCTACGAGCAGTACTTC. It is translated as CASSVTASSYEQYF.